This T cell receptor beta chain stems from a study of OX40 agonist ivuxolimab in advanced cancers. Study-level information: It was ivuxolimab, an agonistic anti-OX40 (CD134) antibody, that patients were treated with. Enrolled patients in dose escalation had cancers that were hepatocellular carcinoma, melanoma, renal cell or head and neck cancer. Aged 23 to 79 with a mean of 60 years, they were roughly 83% male. Overall study findings and caveats: CD8+ T cells averaged more expanded clones than CD4+.

This clone was detected a few times. Its antigen remains unidentified. The data were produced by immunoSEQ multiplex PCR, yet TCRdb's version contains in-frame clones alone and is incomplete. The data contain about 11,000 clones, more than 65% of them seen just once; the ten biggest clones take up about 43%. Trimming cost V 0 bases and J 3 bases, with 9 bases left between them. Germline V gives CDR1 SEHNR, CDR2 FQNEAQ (reference sequence). The length of the CDR3 is 14 residues. This TCR came from an adult with an advanced solid tumor such as melanoma, head and neck, liver or kidney cancer. The chain couples TRBV7-9 to TRBJ2-7, with D possibly TRBD1 on 6 matching bases. Sequenced here: CD4+ or CD8+ T cells sorted from blood, sampled in a trial of the OX40 agonist ivuxolimab. The DNA for the CDR3 is TGTGCCAGCAGCTTAGCCAGGGGTGACTACGAGCAGTACTTC. It yields the protein CASSLARGDYEQYF.